These 4 T cell receptor beta chains originate from one sample sequenced in a study of T cells after yellow fever vaccination (dated by TCRdb to between 2018 and 2021). Receptor libraries were prepared by 5' RACE. Sequencing took place on an Illumina HiSeq 2500. TCRdb ran its own pipeline on the public reads, namely fastp trimming at Q25 and MiXCR clone calling, and kept in-frame beta chains. When rows share a CDR3 protein, they turn into one entry using the most common DNA and genes. Here the sample has more than 450,000 distinct CDR3 sequences; 20% to 25% occur a single time. About 16% of the sample is held by the ten biggest clonotypes. The sample's treatment or condition label, decoded: live attenuated yellow fever vaccine strain. The source material was PBMCs, sampled around 3 weeks after the first yellow fever vaccination. These receptors came from a young man who received the YFV17D yellow fever vaccine.

V gene TRBV4-3 combines with J gene TRBJ2-5; 9 nucleotides align to TRBD1. The trim removed 0 bases at V and 5 bases at J, leaving 10 bases unmatched. The CDR3 is made up of 17 amino acids. Germline loops: CDR1 LGHNA, CDR2 YSLEER. CDR3 DNA sequence: TGCGCCAGCAGCCAAGATCAAGGGGGACAGGGCTCGGAGACCCAGTACTTC. This gives the protein CASSQDQGGQGSETQYF.

The rearrangement joins TRBV3-1 to TRBJ2-1, with 7 bases lining up with TRBD2. The V segment lost 1 base and the J segment 4 bases; nucleotides outside the gene matches: 10. This CDR3 spans 17 amino acids. Germline V gene sequence: CDR1 LGHDT, CDR2 YNNKEL (reference sequence). CDR3 region: CASSQGSLARAYNEQFF. The CDR3 nucleotides are TGTGCCAGCAGCCAAGGTTCACTAGCGAGGGCTTACAATGAGCAGTTCTTC.

This chain connects TRBV7-2 to TRBJ1-1; D remains unclear. The V end was cut by 1 base, the J end by 2 bases, with 8 bases between. Germline V gene lookup returns CDR1 SGHTA and CDR2 FQGNSA. The CDR3 spans 14 residues. This CDR3 reads CASSLGNGNTEAFF. CDR3 DNA sequence: TGTGCCAGCAGCTTAGGAAACGGAAACACTGAAGCTTTCTTT.

This clonotype was counted only a few times. This chain joins TRBV20-1 and TRBJ2-7; a possible D gene is TRBD2 (5 bases). The CDR3 covers 14 residues. CDR1 is DFQATT, CDR2 SNEGSKA, per germline (reference sequence). With 6 bases removed from V and 4 bases from J, the gap between germline ends came to 19 bases. The CDR3 sequence is CSARLMKTGYEQYF. CDR3 bases: TGCAGTGCCAGACTTATGAAGACGGGGTACGAGCAGTACTTC.